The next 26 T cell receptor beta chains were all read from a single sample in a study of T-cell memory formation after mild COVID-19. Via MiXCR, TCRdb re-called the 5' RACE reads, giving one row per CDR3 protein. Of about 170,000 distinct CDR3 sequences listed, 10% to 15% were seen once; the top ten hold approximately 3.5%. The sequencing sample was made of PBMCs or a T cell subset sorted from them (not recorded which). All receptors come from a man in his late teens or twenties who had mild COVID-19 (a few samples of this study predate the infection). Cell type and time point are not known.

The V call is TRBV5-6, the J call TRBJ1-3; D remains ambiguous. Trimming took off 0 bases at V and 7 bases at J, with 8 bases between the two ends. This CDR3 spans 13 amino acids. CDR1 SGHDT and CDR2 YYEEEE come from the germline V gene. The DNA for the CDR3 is TGTGCCAGCAGCTTGGCTACCAGGAACACCATATATTTT. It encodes CASSLATRNTIYF.

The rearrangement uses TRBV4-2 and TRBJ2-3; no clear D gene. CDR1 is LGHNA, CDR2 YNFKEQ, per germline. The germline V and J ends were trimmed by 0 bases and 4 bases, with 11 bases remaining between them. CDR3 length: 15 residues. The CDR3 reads CASSQEGVRADTQYF. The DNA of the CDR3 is TGTGCCAGCAGCCAAGAAGGAGTTAGGGCAGATACGCAGTATTTT.

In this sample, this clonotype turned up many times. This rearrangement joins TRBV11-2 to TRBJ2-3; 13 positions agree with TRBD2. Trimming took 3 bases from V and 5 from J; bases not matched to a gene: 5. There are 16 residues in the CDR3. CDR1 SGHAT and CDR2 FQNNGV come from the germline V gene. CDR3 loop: CASSLRLAGGLDTQYF. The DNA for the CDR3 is TGTGCCAGCAGCTTGCGACTAGCGGGGGGCCTAGATACGCAGTATTTT.

CDR3 sequence: CASSYSIRGNTEAFF. CDR3 coding DNA: TGTGCCAGCAGTTACTCGATACGAGGGAACACTGAAGCTTTCTTT. This chain connects TRBV6-5 to TRBJ1-1, with no clear D. The ends were cut back, 0 bases at V and 1 base at J, with 9 bases in the middle. The CDR3 is 15 amino acids. Germline V gene lookup returns CDR1 MNHEY and CDR2 SVGAGI.

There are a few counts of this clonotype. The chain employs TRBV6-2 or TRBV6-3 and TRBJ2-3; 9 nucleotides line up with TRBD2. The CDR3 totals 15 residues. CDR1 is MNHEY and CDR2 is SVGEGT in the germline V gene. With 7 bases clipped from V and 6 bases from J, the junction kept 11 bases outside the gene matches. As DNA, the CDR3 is TGTGCCAGCACCCAACCTAGCGGGGTGGGGGATACGCAGTATTTT. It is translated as CASTQPSGVGDTQYF.

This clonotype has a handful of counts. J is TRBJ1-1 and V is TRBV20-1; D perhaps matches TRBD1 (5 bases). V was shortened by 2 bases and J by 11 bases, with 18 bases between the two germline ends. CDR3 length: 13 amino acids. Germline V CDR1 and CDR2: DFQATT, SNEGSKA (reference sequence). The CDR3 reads CSARHPGPLGAFF. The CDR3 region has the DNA TGCAGTGCTAGACATCCGGGACCCCTTGGGGCTTTCTTT.

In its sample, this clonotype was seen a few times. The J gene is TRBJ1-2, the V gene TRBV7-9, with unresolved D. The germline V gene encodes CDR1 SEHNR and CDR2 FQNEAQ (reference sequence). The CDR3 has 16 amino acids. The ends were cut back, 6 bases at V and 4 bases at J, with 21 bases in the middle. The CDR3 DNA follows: TGTGCCAGCAGTCTAATGCGCGGGGTTAGTTCCTATGGCTACACCTTC. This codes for CASSLMRGVSSYGYTF. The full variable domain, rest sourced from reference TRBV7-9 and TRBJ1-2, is DTGVSQNPRHKITKRGQNVTFRCDPISEHNRLYWYRQTLGQGPEFLTYFQNEAQLEKSRLLSDRFSAERPKGSFSTLEIQRTEQGDSAMYLCASSLMRGVSSYGYTFGSGTRLTVV.

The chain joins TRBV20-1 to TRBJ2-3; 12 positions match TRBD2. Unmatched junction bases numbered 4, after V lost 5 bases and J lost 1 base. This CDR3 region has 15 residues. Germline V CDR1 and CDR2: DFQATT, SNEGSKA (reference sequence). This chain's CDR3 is CSASPSGGGTDTQYF. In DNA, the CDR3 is TGCAGTGCTTCCCCTAGCGGGGGGGGCACAGATACGCAGTATTTT.

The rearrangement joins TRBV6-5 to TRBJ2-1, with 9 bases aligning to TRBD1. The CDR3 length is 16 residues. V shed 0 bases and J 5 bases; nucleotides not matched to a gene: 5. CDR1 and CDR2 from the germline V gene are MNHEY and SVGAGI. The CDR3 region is CASSYSTGQGHNEQFF. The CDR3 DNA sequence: TGTGCCAGCAGTTACTCCACGGGACAGGGTCACAATGAGCAGTTCTTC.

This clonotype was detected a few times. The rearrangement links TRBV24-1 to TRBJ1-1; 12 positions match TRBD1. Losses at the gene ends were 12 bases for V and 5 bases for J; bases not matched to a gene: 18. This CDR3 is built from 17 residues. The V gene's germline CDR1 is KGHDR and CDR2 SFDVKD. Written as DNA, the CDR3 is TGTGCCGTCTGGGGGGACAGGGGGCTTTGGTGGGATACTGAAGCTTTCTTT. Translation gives CAVWGDRGLWWDTEAFF.

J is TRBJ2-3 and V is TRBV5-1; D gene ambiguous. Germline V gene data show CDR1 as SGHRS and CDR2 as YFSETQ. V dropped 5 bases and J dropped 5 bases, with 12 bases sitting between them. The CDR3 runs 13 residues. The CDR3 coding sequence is TGCGCCAGCAGGGCTACGACGTTAGATACGCAGTATTTT. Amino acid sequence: CASRATTLDTQYF.

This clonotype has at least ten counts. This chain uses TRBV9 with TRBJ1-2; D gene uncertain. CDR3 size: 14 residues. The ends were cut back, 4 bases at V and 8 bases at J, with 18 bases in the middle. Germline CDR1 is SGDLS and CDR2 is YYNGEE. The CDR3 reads CASSPPTTGEGYTF. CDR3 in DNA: TGTGCCAGCAGCCCTCCTACGACGGGTGAAGGCTACACCTTC.

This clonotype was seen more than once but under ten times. The CDR3 region has the DNA TGTGCCAGCAGAGGGTGGCAGGCGGCCTACGAGCAGTACGTC. Amino acid sequence: CASRGWQAAYEQYV. The genes are TRBV6-6 and TRBJ2-7; D remains ambiguous. CDR3 length: 14 residues. The germline CDR1 and CDR2 sequences are MNHNY and SVGAGI (reference sequence). V dropped 6 bases and J dropped 2 bases, with 14 bases sitting between them.

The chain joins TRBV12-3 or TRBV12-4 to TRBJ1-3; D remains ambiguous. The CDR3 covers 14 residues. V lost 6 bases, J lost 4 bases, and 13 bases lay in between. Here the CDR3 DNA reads TGTGCCAGCAGGGGTGATATTACGGGAAACACCATATATTTT. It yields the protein CASRGDITGNTIYF.

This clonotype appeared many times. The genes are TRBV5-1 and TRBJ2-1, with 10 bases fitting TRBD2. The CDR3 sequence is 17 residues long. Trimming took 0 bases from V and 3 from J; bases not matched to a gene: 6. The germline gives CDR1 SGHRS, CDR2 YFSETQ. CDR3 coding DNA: TGCGCCAGCAGCTTGGACGGTCTAGCGGGGGACTACAATGAGCAGTTCTTC. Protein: CASSLDGLAGDYNEQFF.

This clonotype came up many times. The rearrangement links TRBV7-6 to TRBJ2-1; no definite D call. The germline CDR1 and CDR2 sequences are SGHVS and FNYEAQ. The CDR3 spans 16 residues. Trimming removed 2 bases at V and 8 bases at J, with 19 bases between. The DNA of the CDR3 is TGTGCCAGCAGCTTACTCCCCTCGTCGGTCCCCCATGAGCAGTTCTTC. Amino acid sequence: CASSLLPSSVPHEQFF.

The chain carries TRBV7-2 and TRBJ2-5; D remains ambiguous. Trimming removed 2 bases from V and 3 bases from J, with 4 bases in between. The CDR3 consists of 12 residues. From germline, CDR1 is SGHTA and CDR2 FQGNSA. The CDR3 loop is CASSLSKETQYF. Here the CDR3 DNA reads TGTGCCAGCAGCTTATCCAAAGAGACCCAGTACTTC. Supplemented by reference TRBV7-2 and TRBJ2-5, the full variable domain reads GAGVSQSPSNKVTEKGKDVELRCDPISGHTALYWYRQSLGQGLEFLIYFQGNSAPDKSGLPSDRFSAERTGGSVSTLTIQRTQQEDSAVYLCASSLSKETQYFGPGTRLLVL.

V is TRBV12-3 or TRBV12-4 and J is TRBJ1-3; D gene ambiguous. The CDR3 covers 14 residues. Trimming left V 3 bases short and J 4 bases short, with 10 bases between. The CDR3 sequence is CASSFDPKGNTIYF. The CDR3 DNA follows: TGTGCCAGCAGTTTCGACCCTAAGGGAAACACCATATATTTT.

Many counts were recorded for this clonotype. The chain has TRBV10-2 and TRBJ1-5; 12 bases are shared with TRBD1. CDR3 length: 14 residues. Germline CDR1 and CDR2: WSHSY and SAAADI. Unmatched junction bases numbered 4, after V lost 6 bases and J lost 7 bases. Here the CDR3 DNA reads TGCGCCAGCAGCGGGACAGGGGGCGGACAGCCCCAGCATTTT. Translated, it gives CASSGTGGGQPQHF.

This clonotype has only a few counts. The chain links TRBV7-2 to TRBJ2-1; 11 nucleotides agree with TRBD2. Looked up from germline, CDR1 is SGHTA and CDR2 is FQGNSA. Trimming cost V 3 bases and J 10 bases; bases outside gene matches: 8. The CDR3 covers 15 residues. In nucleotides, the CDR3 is TGTGCCAGCAGCTTTAGCGGGGGGGGCCCACGGGAGCAGTTCTTC. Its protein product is CASSFSGGGPREQFF.

The CDR3 DNA sequence: TGTGCCAGCAGCTTCGGACAGACAGGCTATGGCTACACCTTC. The encoded protein is CASSFGQTGYGYTF. The chain carries TRBV5-6 and TRBJ1-2; the D gene is possibly TRBD1 (6 bases). Trimming left V 2 bases short and J 4 bases short, with 12 bases between. This CDR3 is 14 amino acids long. CDR1 and CDR2 (germline): SGHDT, YYEEEE.

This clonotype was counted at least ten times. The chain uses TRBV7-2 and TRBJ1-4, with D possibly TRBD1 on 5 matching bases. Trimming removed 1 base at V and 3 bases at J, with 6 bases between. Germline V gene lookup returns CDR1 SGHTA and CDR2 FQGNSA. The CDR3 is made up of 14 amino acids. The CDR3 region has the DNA TGTGCCAGCAGCTTAGGGGGGTCTAATGAAAAACTGTTTTTT. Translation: CASSLGGSNEKLFF.

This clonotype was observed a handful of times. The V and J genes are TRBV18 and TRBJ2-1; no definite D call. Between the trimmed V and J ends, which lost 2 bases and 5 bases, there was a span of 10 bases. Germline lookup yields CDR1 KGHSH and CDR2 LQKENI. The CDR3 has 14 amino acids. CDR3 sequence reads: CASSPIRSDNEQFF. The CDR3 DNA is TGTGCCAGCTCACCAATTCGCTCGGACAATGAGCAGTTCTTC.

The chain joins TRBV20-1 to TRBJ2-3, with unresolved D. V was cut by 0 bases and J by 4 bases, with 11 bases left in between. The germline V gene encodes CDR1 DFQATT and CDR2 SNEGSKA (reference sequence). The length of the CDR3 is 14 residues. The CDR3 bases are TGCAGTGCTAGAGATTCGCTTTTCCCAGATACGCAGTATTTT. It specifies CSARDSLFPDTQYF.

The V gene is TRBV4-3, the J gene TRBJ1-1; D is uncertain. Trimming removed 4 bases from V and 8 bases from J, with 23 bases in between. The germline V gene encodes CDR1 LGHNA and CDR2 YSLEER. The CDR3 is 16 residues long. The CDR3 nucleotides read TGCGCCAGCAGCCCCCACTTCTCCACCAGACTCTTAGAAGCTTTCTTT. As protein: CASSPHFSTRLLEAFF.

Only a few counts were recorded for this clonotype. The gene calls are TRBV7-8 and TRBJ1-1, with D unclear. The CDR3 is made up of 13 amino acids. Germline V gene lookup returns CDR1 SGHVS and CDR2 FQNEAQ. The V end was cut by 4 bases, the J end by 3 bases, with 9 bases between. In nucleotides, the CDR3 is TGTGCCAGCAGCTACCCACCGTACACTGAAGCTTTCTTT. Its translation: CASSYPPYTEAFF.